This is a list of T cell receptor beta chains from one sample in a study of control samples from healthy donors and cancer patients. Assay: immunoSEQ multiplex PCR; the TCRdb copy retains only in-frame clones and omits some. In the table there are over 200,000 clones, approximately 80% of which are singletons. Source material: PBMCs. The receptors were sampled from a woman aged 55-69 years with lung cancer. Each CDR3 is given with its conserved first and last residue. The D gene is left open where the match is weak. Part of the rows lack a size; the others show once, few, many or a class for expanded clones.

DNA: TGTGCCAGCAGCCCCCCAGGGGGGGGCCAAGAGACCCAGTACTTC
CDR3: CASSPPGGGQETQYF
V: TRBV9
size: -
J: TRBJ2-5
D: -

DNA: TGTGCCAGCAGTCCCAGGGGGAAGGATCAGCCCCAGCATTTT
CDR3: CASSPRGKDQPQHF
V: TRBV6-6
size: -
J: TRBJ1-5
D: TRBD1

DNA: TGTGCCAGCTCACCACCTAAGGCTATGAACACTGAAGCTTTCTTT
CDR3: CASSPPKAMNTEAFF
V: TRBV18
size: -
J: TRBJ1-1
D: -

DNA: TGTGCCTGGAGCCACTCGCGCGGGGGGTACCAAGAGACCCAGTACTTC
CDR3: CAWSHSRGGYQETQYF
V: TRBV30
size: -
J: TRBJ2-5
D: TRBD2

DNA: TGTGCCAGCCGCACTCGGGACTCCTGGGACACTGAAGCTTTCTTT
CDR3: CASRTRDSWDTEAFF
V: TRBV6-5
size: -
J: TRBJ1-1
D: -

DNA: TGTGCCAGCAGTTTTTACCAGAACACTGAAGCTTTCTTT
CDR3: CASSFYQNTEAFF
V: TRBV12-3/TRBV12-4
size: -
J: TRBJ1-1
D: -

DNA: TGTGCCAGCAGTACCCGGACAGAAGGGGGACAGCCCCAGCATTTT
CDR3: CASSTRTEGGQPQHF
V: TRBV27
size: -
J: TRBJ1-5
D: -

DNA: TGTGCCAGTAGTATCCTCACCGCCGGGGAGCTGTTTTTT
CDR3: CASSILTAGELFF
V: TRBV19
size: -
J: TRBJ2-2
D: -

DNA: TGTGCCAGCGTAACTACCGGGACAGGGGTCAAAGCTGGAAACACCATATATTTT
CDR3: CASVTTGTGVKAGNTIYF
V: TRBV2
size: -
J: TRBJ1-3
D: TRBD1

DNA: TGTGCCAGCAGCTTAGGGGCAGGAAGGCAGTTCTTC
CDR3: CASSLGAGRQFF
V: TRBV7-6
size: -
J: TRBJ2-1
D: -

DNA: TGTGCCAGCAGTGAGGGGGGGACTGAAGCTTTCTTT
CDR3: CASSEGGTEAFF
V: TRBV2
size: -
J: TRBJ1-1
D: -

DNA: TGTGCCACCAGCAGAGACGTGGCAGGGACCCACGAGCAGTACTTC
CDR3: CATSRDVAGTHEQYF
V: TRBV15
size: -
J: TRBJ2-7
D: -

DNA: TGTGCCAGCGCGACAGGGTACGAGCAGTACTTC
CDR3: CASATGYEQYF
V: TRBV11-2
size: -
J: TRBJ2-7
D: TRBD1

DNA: TGTGCCAGCAGCTTGCAGGTCCGGGATGAAAAACTGTTTTTT
CDR3: CASSLQVRDEKLFF
V: TRBV7-2
size: -
J: TRBJ1-4
D: -

DNA: TGCGCCAGCAGCTTGGGGGGGCCCAACTCTGGAAACACCATATATTTT
CDR3: CASSLGGPNSGNTIYF
V: TRBV5-1
size: once
J: TRBJ1-3
D: -

DNA: TGTGCCAGTGCTGACAGGGAGGGCTATGGCTACACCTTC
CDR3: CASADREGYGYTF
V: TRBV19
size: -
J: TRBJ1-2
D: TRBD1

DNA: TGTGCCAGCAGTTTAGCACTGGGACAGGGGTCCTACGAGCAGTACTTC
CDR3: CASSLALGQGSYEQYF
V: TRBV28
size: -
J: TRBJ2-7
D: TRBD1

DNA: TGTGCCAGCAGTGACAGGGGGTCCTACAATGAGCAGTTCTTC
CDR3: CASSDRGSYNEQFF
V: TRBV6-4
size: -
J: TRBJ2-1
D: -

DNA: TGCGCCAGCAGCCAAGAGGGGAGCGCCGCTGGCTACACCTTC
CDR3: CASSQEGSAAGYTF
V: TRBV4-1
size: -
J: TRBJ1-2
D: -

DNA: TGTGCCAGCTCACAGGGGGCGCAGTCCAGAAATGGCTACACCTTC
CDR3: CASSQGAQSRNGYTF
V: TRBV18
size: -
J: TRBJ1-2
D: TRBD1

DNA: TGCGCCAGCAGCCCACAGCCTACTAATGAAAAACTGTTTTTT
CDR3: CASSPQPTNEKLFF
V: TRBV5-1
size: -
J: TRBJ1-4
D: -

DNA: TGTGCCAGCAGTTACTCGCCTGCAGGTGAGCAGTTCTTC
CDR3: CASSYSPAGEQFF
V: TRBV6-6
size: -
J: TRBJ2-1
D: -

DNA: TGTGCCACCAGCAGAGATCCAGGCAGGGAAAACACCATATATTTT
CDR3: CATSRDPGRENTIYF
V: TRBV15
size: -
J: TRBJ1-3
D: -

DNA: TGCAGCGTTACAACGATGAGGGTGTTGAACACTGAAGCTTTCTTT
CDR3: CSVTTMRVLNTEAFF
V: TRBV29-1
size: few
J: TRBJ1-1
D: -